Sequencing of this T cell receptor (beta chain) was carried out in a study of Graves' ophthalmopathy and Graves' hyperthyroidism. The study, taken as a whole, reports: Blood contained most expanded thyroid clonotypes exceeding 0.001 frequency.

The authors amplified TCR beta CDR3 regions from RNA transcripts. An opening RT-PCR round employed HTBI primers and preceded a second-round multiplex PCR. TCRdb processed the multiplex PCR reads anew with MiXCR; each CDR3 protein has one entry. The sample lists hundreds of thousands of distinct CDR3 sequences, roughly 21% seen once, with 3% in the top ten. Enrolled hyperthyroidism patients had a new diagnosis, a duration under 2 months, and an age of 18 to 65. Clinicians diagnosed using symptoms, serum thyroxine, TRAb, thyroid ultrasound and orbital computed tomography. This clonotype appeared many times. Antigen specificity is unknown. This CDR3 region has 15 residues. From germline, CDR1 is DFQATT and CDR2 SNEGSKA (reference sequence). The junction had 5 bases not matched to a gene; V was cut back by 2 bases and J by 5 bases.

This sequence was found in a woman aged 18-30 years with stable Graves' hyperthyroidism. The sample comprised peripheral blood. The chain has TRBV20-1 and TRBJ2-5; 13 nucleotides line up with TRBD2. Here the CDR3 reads CSARPGTSGAETQYF. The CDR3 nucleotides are TGCAGTGCTAGACCCGGGACTAGCGGGGCTGAGACCCAGTACTTC.